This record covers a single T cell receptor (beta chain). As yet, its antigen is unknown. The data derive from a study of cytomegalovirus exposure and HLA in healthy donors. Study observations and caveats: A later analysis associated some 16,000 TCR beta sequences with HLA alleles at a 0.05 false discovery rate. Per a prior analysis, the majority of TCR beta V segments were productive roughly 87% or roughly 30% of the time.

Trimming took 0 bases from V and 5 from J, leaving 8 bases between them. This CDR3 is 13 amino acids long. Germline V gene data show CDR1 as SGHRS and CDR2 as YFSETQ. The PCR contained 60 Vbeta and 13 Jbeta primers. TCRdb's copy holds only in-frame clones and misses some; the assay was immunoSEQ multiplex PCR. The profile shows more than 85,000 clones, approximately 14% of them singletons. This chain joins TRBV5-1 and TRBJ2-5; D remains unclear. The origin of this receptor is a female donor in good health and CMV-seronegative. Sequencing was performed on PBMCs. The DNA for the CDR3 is TGCGCCAGCAGCTTGGATACTACTGAGACCCAGTACTTC. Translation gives CASSLDTTETQYF.